This entry is about one TCR beta chain. The antigen remains unidentified. Using immunoSEQ multiplex PCR, the repertoire was profiled, and TCRdb retains in-frame clones only, with some absent. The sample includes under 70,000 clones, approximately 82% of them seen just once. The data were taken from a study of a mutant IDH1 vaccine in newly diagnosed glioma. Overall study: In some groups vaccination began 4-6 weeks post-radiotherapy; others received it with temozolomide. Treated individuals were approximately 60% male and roughly 40% female, averaging roughly 38 years of age. Standard pretreatment was either radiotherapy, temozolomide, or, for most, radiochemotherapy with temozolomide. Notes on the study in general: The study observed vaccine-induced immune responses in 90% to 95% of patients.

Indicated time point: week 5, during vaccination. All doses held 300 ug of mutant IDH1 20-mer peptide, with topical imiquimod. This CDR3 spans 11 amino acids. Per the germline V gene, CDR1 is DFQATT and CDR2 is SNEGSKA (reference sequence). Trimming removed 1 base from V and 7 bases from J, with 4 bases in between. This sample comprised PBMCs, obtained from a glioma patient whose treatment included an IDH1 peptide vaccine. The V call is TRBV20-1, the J call TRBJ1-4, with unresolved D. The receptor comes from a man between 25 and 39 years old with glioma. CDR3 amino acids: CSARASEKLFF. The CDR3 coding sequence is TGCAGTGCTAGAGCGAGTGAAAAACTGTTTTTT.